Listed here are 31 T cell receptor beta chains from one sample, sequenced in a study of glioma-infiltrating T cells. TCR alpha and beta CDR3 regions were amplified from RNA using iRepertoire nested multiplex PCR. From the multiplex PCR reads, TCRdb called clonotypes with MiXCR, one entry per CDR3 protein. Here the sample spans around 190,000 distinct CDR3 sequences, 25% to 35% being singletons. The sequencing sample was made of glioma tissue, nonneoplastic brain tissue, or PBMCs (not recorded which). The receptors come from a human donor with low-grade glioma or glioblastoma, undergoing nonglioma brain surgery, or in good health (not recorded which).

This clonotype was recorded many times. The chain combines TRBV7-9 with TRBJ2-5; D remains ambiguous. V gave up 6 bases and J gave up 4 bases, with 6 bases separating them. The CDR3 sequence is 11 residues long. Germline assignment: CDR1 SEHNR and CDR2 FQNEAQ (reference sequence). In nucleotides, the CDR3 is TGTGCCAGCAGTCCAGGAGAGACCCAGTACTTC. This encodes CASSPGETQYF.

This clonotype came up many times. V gene TRBV4-3 combines with J gene TRBJ1-6, with 12 bases identical to TRBD1. CDR1 LGHNA and CDR2 YSLEER come from the germline V gene. The V segment lost 2 bases and the J segment 15 bases; nucleotides outside the gene matches: 5. CDR3 length: 14 residues. The CDR3 loop is CASSQRGQGASLHF. The CDR3 DNA sequence: TGCGCCAGCAGCCAACGGGGACAGGGGGCTAGCCTCCACTTT.

Regarding this clonotype: With a much larger clone just one base away, this may be a read error. V gene TRBV6-1 combines with J gene TRBJ2-3, with 10 positions matching TRBD2. V lost 4 bases to trimming and J lost 5 bases; unmatched junction nucleotides: 9. The CDR3 runs 16 residues. Germline values: CDR1 MNHNS, CDR2 SASEGT. Here the CDR3 DNA reads TGTGCCAGCAGTGGGAACTTAGCGGGAGGTTTAGATACGCAGTATTTT. Protein sequence: CASSGNLAGGLDTQYF.

Ten or more counts support this clonotype. This sequence joins TRBV27 and TRBJ2-1, with 7 positions matching TRBD1. The V segment lost 8 bases and the J segment 5 bases; nucleotides outside the gene matches: 9. The V gene's germline CDR1 is MNHEY and CDR2 SMNVEV (reference sequence). The CDR3 is 14 amino acids. CDR3 bases: TGTGCCAGCCTTAGGGCAGGGGGAAACAATGAGCAGTTCTTC. Protein product: CASLRAGGNNEQFF.

The rearrangement joins TRBV20-1 to TRBJ2-3; 10 bases are a match to TRBD2. In germline, CDR1 is DFQATT, CDR2 SNEGSKA (reference sequence). The CDR3 totals 15 residues. Trimming cost V 4 bases and J 7 bases; bases outside gene matches: 11. CDR3 protein: CSATSIGTSEYTQYF. CDR3 DNA: TGCAGTGCTACGTCGATCGGGACTAGCGAATATACGCAGTATTTT.

Worth noting for this clonotype: This may be a read error: a much more frequent sequence differs by one nucleotide. J is TRBJ1-2 and V is TRBV12-3 or TRBV12-4; a weak D match, TRBD1 (6 bases). Trimming stripped 9 bases from V and 3 bases from J, with 23 bases between. The CDR3 covers 16 residues. The CDR3 spells CARVRGGAARHYGYTF. DNA for the CDR3: TGTGCCAGGGTTAGGGGGGGGGCCGCCCGACACTATGGCTACACCTTC.

On this clonotype: This may be a read error: a much more frequent sequence differs by one nucleotide. This chain joins TRBV12-3 or TRBV12-4 and TRBJ2-1; D not certain. CDR3 size: 11 residues. The CDR3 is CASSQAYEKFF. Here the CDR3 DNA reads TGTGCCAGCAGTCAAGCATATGAGAAGTTCTTC.

Concerning this clonotype itself: It is likely a read error, because the conserved phenylalanine at the end of the CDR3 is missing. The limits of the CDR3 on the DNA are not certain, so only TCRdb's listed CDR3 is given. CDR3 sequence: CASSDLNEKLV. The chain carries TRBV6-1 and TRBJ2-1. Including both end residues, the CDR3 is 11 amino acids long. Germline CDR1 reads MNHNS; CDR2 reads SASEGT.

This clonotype has at least ten counts. The genes are TRBV7-2 and TRBJ2-2, with D perhaps matching TRBD2 (5 bases). Germline values: CDR1 SGHTA, CDR2 FQGNSA. The CDR3 runs 15 residues. Trimming cost V 1 base and J 6 bases, with 12 bases left between them. CDR3 bases: TGTGCCAGCAGCTTAGAAGTAGGCGGGTCCGGGGAGCTGTTTTTT. Protein product: CASSLEVGGSGELFF.

In this sample, this clonotype turned up many times. The rearrangement links TRBV19 to TRBJ2-7; 7 nucleotides agree with TRBD2. The V gene's germline CDR1 is LNHDA and CDR2 SQIVND (reference sequence). This CDR3 comprises 13 residues. The V segment lost 9 bases and the J segment 5 bases; nucleotides outside the gene matches: 10. CDR3 region: CASSRGEAHEQYF. CDR3 DNA: TGTGCCAGCAGTCGGGGGGAGGCACACGAGCAGTACTTC.

The chain recombines TRBV5-1 with TRBJ2-7; 9 bases align to TRBD1. The V segment lost 1 base and the J segment 0 bases; nucleotides outside the gene matches: 2. This CDR3 contains 15 residues. Looked up from germline, CDR1 is SGHRS and CDR2 is YFSETQ. CDR3 sequence: CASSLTGGGSYEQYF. In nucleotides, the CDR3 is TGCGCCAGCAGCTTGACAGGGGGCGGCTCCTACGAGCAGTACTTC.

As concerns this clonotype: An end of the junction does not agree with germline; a read error may underlie this. The gene calls are TRBV7-6 and TRBJ2-7; tentatively, D is TRBD2 (6 bases). The CDR3 is 14 amino acids. CDR1 and CDR2 (germline): SGHVS, FNYEAQ. The CDR3 coding sequence is TGTGCCAGCAGCTCTAGCGTTCTCTCCTACGGGCAGTACTTC. It is translated as CASSSSVLSYGQYF.

With regard to this clonotype: A much larger clone lies one base from this, so it may be a read error. The V and J genes are TRBV7-9 and TRBJ2-1; 10 bases match TRBD2. Trimming at V came to 3 bases and at J to 13 bases, leaving 9 bases not matched to a gene. The CDR3 length is 14 residues. The germline gives CDR1 SEHNR, CDR2 FQNEAQ (reference sequence). Here the CDR3 DNA reads TGTGCCAGCAGCTTTGGACTAGCGGAAGAGACCCAGTTCTTC. Translating gives CASSFGLAEETQFF.

This clonotype was detected only a few times. V is TRBV3-1 and J is TRBJ2-3; 11 bases are shared with TRBD2. The CDR3 spans 15 residues. The junction had 2 bases not matched to a gene; V was cut back by 4 bases and J by 2 bases. Germline V gene lookup returns CDR1 LGHDT and CDR2 YNNKEL (reference sequence). DNA of the CDR3: TGTGCCAGCAGCCTGACTAGCGGGATCACAGATACGCAGTATTTT. Residues: CASSLTSGITDTQYF.

For this clonotype: One junction end does not reproduce the germline sequence, and a read error may be involved. The J gene is TRBJ2-7, the V gene TRBV27, with TRBD1 matching over 8 bases. The CDR3 contains 13 residues. The germline V gene has CDR1 MNHEY and CDR2 SMNVEV (reference sequence). CDR3 sequence reads: CARSSYRGYEKYF. The DNA of the CDR3 is TGTGCCCGCAGTTCCTACAGGGGGTACGAGAAGTACTTC.

A few counts support this clonotype. This chain connects TRBV18 to TRBJ2-3; D not certain. This CDR3 has 15 amino acids. Germline V CDR1 and CDR2: KGHSH, LQKENI. V lost 6 bases to trimming and J lost 1 base, with 14 bases between them. The CDR3 region is CASSLTNLRTDTQYF. The DNA for the CDR3 is TGTGCCAGCTCGCTGACAAACTTACGCACAGATACGCAGTATTTT.

Details on this clonotype: One end of the junction is discordant with germline, which a read error may explain. The V call is TRBV11-2, the J call TRBJ1-1, with D possibly matching TRBD1 (5 bases). The CDR3 is 15 amino acids. In germline, CDR1 is SGHAT, CDR2 FQNNGV. CDR3 residues: CASRLGGVLNTEAFF. The CDR3 DNA reads TGTGCCAGCAGATTAGGAGGGGTTTTGAACACTGAAGCTTTCTTT.

This clonotype has ten or more counts. The chain carries TRBV12-3 or TRBV12-4 and TRBJ2-1; 8 nucleotides line up with TRBD2. The CDR3 is 15 residues long. The ends lost 6 bases at V and 4 bases at J; junction bases unmatched: 8. The CDR3 reads CASSPSGSTYNEQFF. The CDR3 nucleotides read TGTGCCAGCAGCCCGAGCGGGAGTACTTACAATGAGCAGTTCTTC.

This chain connects TRBV27 to TRBJ2-5; D perhaps matches TRBD1 (5 bases). Per germline, CDR1 MNHEY and CDR2 SMNVEV (reference sequence). The CDR3 extends over 16 amino acids. The V end lost 2 bases, the J end lost 4 bases, and 17 bases lay between the germline ends. The CDR3 protein is CASSLTPGFPGETQYF. The CDR3 DNA follows: TGTGCCAGCAGTTTAACTCCAGGGTTTCCCGGAGAGACCCAGTACTTC.

This clonotype was observed at least ten times. The chain uses TRBV15 and TRBJ2-7; no clear D. The CDR3 extends over 12 amino acids. Germline V CDR1 and CDR2: LNHNV, YYDKDF (reference sequence). Trimming cost V 1 base and J 6 bases, with 7 bases left between them. CDR3 nucleotide sequence: TGTGCCACCAGCAGAGTAAACCGCGAGCAGTACTTC. As protein: CATSRVNREQYF.

About this clonotype: An end of the junction differs from the germline gene, which may be a read error. V gene TRBV6-5 combines with J gene TRBJ2-5; D might be TRBD2 (5 bases). This CDR3 spans 13 amino acids. Germline V gene lookup returns CDR1 MNHEY and CDR2 SVGAGI. CDR3: CASERRSGETQHF. In nucleotides, the CDR3 is TGTGCCAGCGAGCGGCGCTCTGGAGAGACCCAGCACTTC.

This clonotype was recorded at least ten times. V and J are TRBV29-1 and TRBJ2-2; D might be TRBD2 (6 bases). Deletions cut 5 bases from V and 0 bases from J, with 10 bases between. Germline V CDR1 and CDR2: SQVTM, ANQGSEA. CDR3 length equals 14 residues. The chain's CDR3 is CSVRGGTNTGELFF. For the CDR3, the DNA is TGCAGCGTTCGCGGCGGGACGAACACCGGGGAGCTGTTTTTT.

This clonotype was detected ten times or more. The gene calls are TRBV20-1 and TRBJ2-7; 7 bases map to TRBD1. Germline V CDR1 and CDR2: DFQATT, SNEGSKA (reference sequence). CDR3 length: 16 amino acids. V was pared by 3 bases and J by 0 bases, with 11 bases of the junction left unmatched. The CDR3 here is CSASFRGQPFSYEQYF. CDR3 nucleotide sequence: TGCAGTGCTAGCTTCCGGGGACAGCCTTTCTCCTACGAGCAGTACTTC.

On this clonotype itself: A much larger clone is a single base away; this may be a read error. This chain links TRBV28 with TRBJ1-2; TRBD1 matches at 8 bases. The V gene's germline CDR1 is MDHEN and CDR2 SYDVKM. This CDR3 spans 17 amino acids. After removal of 6 bases from V and 7 bases from J, the junction contained 19 bases not matched to a gene. CDR3 DNA sequence: TGTGCCAGCAGACCTTACTCCCTAGACAGGGGCGCAGGTGGCTACACCTTC. The encoded protein is CASRPYSLDRGAGGYTF.

The sample holds a few counts of this clonotype. The chain links TRBV19 to TRBJ2-7, with D perhaps matching TRBD1 (6 bases). The V end lost 4 bases, the J end lost 6 bases, and 16 bases lay between the germline ends. CDR1 is LNHDA, CDR2 SQIVND, per germline (reference sequence). This CDR3 spans 14 amino acids. The CDR3 DNA follows: TGTGCCAGTAGTACCTTACAGGGTCGAGGCGAGCAGTACTTC. Translated, it gives CASSTLQGRGEQYF.

This clonotype was recorded many times. This chain joins TRBV10-3 and TRBJ1-1; no reliable D call. The ends were cut back, 3 bases at V and 2 bases at J, with 10 bases in the middle. Germline V CDR1 and CDR2: ENHRY, SYGVKD. This CDR3 is built from 14 residues. This chain's CDR3 is CAISDRAANTEAFF. The DNA for the CDR3 is TGTGCCATCAGTGATCGGGCAGCTAACACTGAAGCTTTCTTT.

The J gene is TRBJ2-7, the V gene TRBV20-1; TRBD2 aligns across 8 bases. The CDR3 contains 12 residues. V shed 3 bases and J 5 bases; nucleotides not matched to a gene: 3. Germline values: CDR1 DFQATT, CDR2 SNEGSKA (reference sequence). The CDR3 sequence is CSASGRADEQYF. CDR3 DNA: TGCAGTGCTAGCGGGAGGGCTGACGAGCAGTACTTC.

This clonotype was seen a single time. The genes are TRBV27 and TRBJ2-7, with 9 bases lining up with TRBD1. The J segment lost 2 bases and the V segment lost 6 bases, leaving 5 bases of the junction unmatched. Germline V gene data show CDR1 as MNHEY and CDR2 as SMNVEV (reference sequence). The CDR3 runs to 14 residues. CDR3 sequence reads: CASSRDRVPYEQYF. As DNA, the CDR3 is TGTGCCAGCAGCCGGGACAGGGTTCCCTACGAGCAGTACTTC.

This clonotype was detected many times. The rearrangement uses TRBV28 and TRBJ2-3; the D gene is possibly TRBD2 (6 bases). Germline loops: CDR1 MDHEN, CDR2 SYDVKM. Trimming stripped 7 bases from V and 2 bases from J, with 19 bases between. This CDR3 contains 16 residues. The CDR3 spells CASTNRRDQLTDTQYF. The DNA of the CDR3 is TGTGCCAGCACTAACCGGCGGGACCAGCTCACAGATACGCAGTATTTT.

The V call is TRBV29-1, the J call TRBJ2-5, with 9 bases lining up with TRBD1. Trimming at V came to 6 bases and at J to 5 bases, leaving 10 bases not matched to a gene. The germline V gene has CDR1 SQVTM and CDR2 ANQGSEA. The CDR3 spans 14 residues. CDR3 sequence reads: CSVDLSGTGETQYF. CDR3 nucleotide sequence: TGCAGCGTAGACCTTTCCGGGACAGGGGAGACCCAGTACTTC.

This clonotype was counted at least ten times. This chain connects TRBV27 to TRBJ2-7; D gene ambiguous. The ends were cut back, 2 bases at V and 5 bases at J, with 10 bases in the middle. This CDR3 region has 13 residues. CDR1 MNHEY and CDR2 SMNVEV come from the germline V gene (reference sequence). CDR3: CASSLGLRNEQYF. As DNA, the CDR3 is TGTGCCAGCAGTTTAGGCTTGCGCAACGAGCAGTACTTC.